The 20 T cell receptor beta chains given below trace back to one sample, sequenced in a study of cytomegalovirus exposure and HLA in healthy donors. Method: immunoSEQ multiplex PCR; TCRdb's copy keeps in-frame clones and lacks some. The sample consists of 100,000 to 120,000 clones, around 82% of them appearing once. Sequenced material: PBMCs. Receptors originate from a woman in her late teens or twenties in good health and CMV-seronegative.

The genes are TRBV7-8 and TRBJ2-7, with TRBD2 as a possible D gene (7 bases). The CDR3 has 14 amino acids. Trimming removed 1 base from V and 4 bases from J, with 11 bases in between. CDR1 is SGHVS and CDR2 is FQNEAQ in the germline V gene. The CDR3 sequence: CASSLDGGRYEQYF. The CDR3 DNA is TGTGCCAGCAGCTTAGACGGGGGGCGGTACGAGCAGTACTTC.

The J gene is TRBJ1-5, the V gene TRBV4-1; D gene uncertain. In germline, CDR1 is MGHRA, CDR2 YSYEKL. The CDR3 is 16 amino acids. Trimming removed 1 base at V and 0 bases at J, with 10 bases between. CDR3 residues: CASSQAWQASNQPQHF. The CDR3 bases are TGCGCCAGCAGCCAAGCATGGCAGGCTAGCAATCAGCCCCAGCATTTT.

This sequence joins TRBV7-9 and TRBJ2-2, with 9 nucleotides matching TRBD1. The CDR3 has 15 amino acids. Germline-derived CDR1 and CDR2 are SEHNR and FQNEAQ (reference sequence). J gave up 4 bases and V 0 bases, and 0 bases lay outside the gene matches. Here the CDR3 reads CASSLATGGTGELFF. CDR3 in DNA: TGTGCCAGCAGCTTAGCGACAGGGGGCACCGGGGAGCTGTTTTTT.

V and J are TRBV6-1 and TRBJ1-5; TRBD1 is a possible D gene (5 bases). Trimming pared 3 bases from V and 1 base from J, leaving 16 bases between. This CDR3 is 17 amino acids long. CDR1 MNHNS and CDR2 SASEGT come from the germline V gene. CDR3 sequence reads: CASSDTPGSYSNQPQHF. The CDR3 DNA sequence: TGTGCCAGCAGTGACACTCCAGGGTCTTACAGCAATCAGCCCCAGCATTTT.

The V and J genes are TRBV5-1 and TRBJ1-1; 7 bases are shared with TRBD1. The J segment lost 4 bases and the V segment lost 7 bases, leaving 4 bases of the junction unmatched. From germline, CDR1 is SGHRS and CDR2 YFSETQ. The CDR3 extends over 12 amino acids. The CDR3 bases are TGCGCCAGCGCACAGGGGAGCACTGAAGCTTTCTTT. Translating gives CASAQGSTEAFF.

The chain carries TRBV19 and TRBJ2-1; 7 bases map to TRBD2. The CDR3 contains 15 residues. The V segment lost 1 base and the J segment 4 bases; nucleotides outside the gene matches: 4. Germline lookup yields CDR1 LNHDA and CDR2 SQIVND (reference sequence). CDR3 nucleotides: TGTGCCAGTAGTATAGCGGGGGGACTTTACAATGAGCAGTTCTTC. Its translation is CASSIAGGLYNEQFF. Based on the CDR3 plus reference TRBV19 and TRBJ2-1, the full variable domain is DGGITQSPKYLFRKEGQNVTLSCEQNLNHDAMYWYRQDPGQGLRLIYYSQIVNDFQKGDIAEGYSVSREKKESFPLTVTSAQKNPTAFYLCASSIAGGLYNEQFFGPGTRLTVL.

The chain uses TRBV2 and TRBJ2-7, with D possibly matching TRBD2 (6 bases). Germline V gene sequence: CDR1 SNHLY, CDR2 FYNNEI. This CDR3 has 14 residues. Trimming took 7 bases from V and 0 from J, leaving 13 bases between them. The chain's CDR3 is CASTPAGFSYEQYF. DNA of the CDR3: TGTGCCAGCACTCCCGCGGGGTTCTCCTACGAGCAGTACTTC.

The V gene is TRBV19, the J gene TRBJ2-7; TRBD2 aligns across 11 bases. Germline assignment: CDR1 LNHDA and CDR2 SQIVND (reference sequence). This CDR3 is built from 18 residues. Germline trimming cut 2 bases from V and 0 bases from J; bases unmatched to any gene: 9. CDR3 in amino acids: CASSIRRLAGGPSYEQYF. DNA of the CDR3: TGTGCCAGTAGTATACGTCGGCTAGCGGGGGGACCCTCCTACGAGCAGTACTTC.

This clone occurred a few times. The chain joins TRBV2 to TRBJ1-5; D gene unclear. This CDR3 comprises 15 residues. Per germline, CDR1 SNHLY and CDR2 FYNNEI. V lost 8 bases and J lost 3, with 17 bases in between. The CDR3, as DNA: TGTGCCAGCCTTTTCCAACGGGGAGCCAATCAGCCCCAGCATTTT. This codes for CASLFQRGANQPQHF. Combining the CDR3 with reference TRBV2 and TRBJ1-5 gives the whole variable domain EPEVTQTPSHQVTQMGQEVILRCVPISNHLYFYWYRQILGQKVEFLVSFYNNEISEKSEIFDDQFSVERPDGSNFTLKIRSTKLEDSAMYFCASLFQRGANQPQHFGDGTRLSIL.

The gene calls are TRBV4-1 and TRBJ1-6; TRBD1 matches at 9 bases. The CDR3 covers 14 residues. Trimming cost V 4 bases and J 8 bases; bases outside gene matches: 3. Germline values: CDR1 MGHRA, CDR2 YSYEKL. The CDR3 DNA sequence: TGCGCCAGCAGCCCCCGGGACAGGGATTCACCCCTCCACTTT. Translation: CASSPRDRDSPLHF.

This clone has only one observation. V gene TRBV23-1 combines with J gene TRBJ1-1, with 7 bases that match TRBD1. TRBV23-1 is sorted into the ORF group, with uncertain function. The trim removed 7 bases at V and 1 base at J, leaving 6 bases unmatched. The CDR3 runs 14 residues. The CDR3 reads CASTQGESNTEAFF. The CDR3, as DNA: TGCGCCAGCACCCAGGGGGAGTCGAACACTGAAGCTTTCTTT.

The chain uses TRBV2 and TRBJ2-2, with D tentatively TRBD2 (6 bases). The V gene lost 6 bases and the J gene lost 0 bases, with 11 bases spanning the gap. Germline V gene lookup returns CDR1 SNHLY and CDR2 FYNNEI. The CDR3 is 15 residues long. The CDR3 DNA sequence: TGTGCCAGCAGGACCGGGACTTCGAACACCGGGGAGCTGTTTTTT. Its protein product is CASRTGTSNTGELFF.

CDR3 bases: TGTGCCAGCAGTTTATCTTTAAGGACAGGGGATTCCTCTGGAAACACCATATATTTT. It specifies CASSLSLRTGDSSGNTIYF. The genes are TRBV27 and TRBJ1-3; TRBD1 agrees at 9 bases. The CDR3 is 19 residues long. After removal of 0 bases from V and 0 bases from J, the junction contained 9 bases not matched to a gene. Germline-derived CDR1 and CDR2 are MNHEY and SMNVEV (reference sequence).

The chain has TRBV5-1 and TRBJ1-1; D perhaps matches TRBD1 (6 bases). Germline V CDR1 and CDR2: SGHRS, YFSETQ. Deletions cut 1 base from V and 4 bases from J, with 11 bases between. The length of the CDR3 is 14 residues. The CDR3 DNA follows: TGCGCCAGCAGCTTGTCCAGGGGAGCCACTGAAGCTTTCTTT. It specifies CASSLSRGATEAFF. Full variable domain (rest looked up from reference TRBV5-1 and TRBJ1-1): KAGVTQTPRYLIKTRGQQVTLSCSPISGHRSVSWYQQTPGQGLQFLFEYFSETQRNKGNFPGRFSGRQFSNSRSEMNVSTLELGDSALYLCASSLSRGATEAFFGQGTRLTVV.

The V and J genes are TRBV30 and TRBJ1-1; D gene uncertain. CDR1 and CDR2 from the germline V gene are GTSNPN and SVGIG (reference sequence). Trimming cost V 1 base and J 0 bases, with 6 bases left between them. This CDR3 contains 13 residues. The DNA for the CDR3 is TGTGCCTGGAGTGAATTAATGAACACTGAAGCTTTCTTT. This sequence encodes CAWSELMNTEAFF.

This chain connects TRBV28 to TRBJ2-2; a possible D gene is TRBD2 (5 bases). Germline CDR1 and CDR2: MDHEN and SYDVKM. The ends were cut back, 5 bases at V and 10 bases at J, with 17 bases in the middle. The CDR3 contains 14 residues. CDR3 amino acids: CASSSGRDYEELFF. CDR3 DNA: TGTGCCAGCAGTAGCGGCAGAGACTATGAGGAGCTGTTTTTT.

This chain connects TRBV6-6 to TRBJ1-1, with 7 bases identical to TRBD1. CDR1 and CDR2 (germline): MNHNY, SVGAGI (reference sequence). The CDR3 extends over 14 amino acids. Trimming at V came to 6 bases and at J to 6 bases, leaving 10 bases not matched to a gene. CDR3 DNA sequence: TGTGCCAGCAGGGATAGACAGGGAATCCCTGAAGCTTTCTTT. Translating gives CASRDRQGIPEAFF.

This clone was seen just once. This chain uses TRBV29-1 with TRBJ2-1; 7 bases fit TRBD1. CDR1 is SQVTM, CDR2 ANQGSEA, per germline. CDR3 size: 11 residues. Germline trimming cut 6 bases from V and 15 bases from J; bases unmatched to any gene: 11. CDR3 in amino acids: CSVDQTGSPFF. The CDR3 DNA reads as TGCAGCGTAGACCAGACAGGGTCTCCGTTCTTC.

This chain's CDR3 is CASSYSAEATVDEQFF. The CDR3 coding sequence is TGTGCCAGCAGTTACTCGGCAGAAGCAACAGTCGATGAGCAGTTCTTC. The chain joins TRBV6-5 to TRBJ2-1; no reliable D call. The V end was cut by 0 bases, the J end by 8 bases, with 17 bases between. Germline V gives CDR1 MNHEY, CDR2 SVGAGI. This CDR3 region has 16 residues.

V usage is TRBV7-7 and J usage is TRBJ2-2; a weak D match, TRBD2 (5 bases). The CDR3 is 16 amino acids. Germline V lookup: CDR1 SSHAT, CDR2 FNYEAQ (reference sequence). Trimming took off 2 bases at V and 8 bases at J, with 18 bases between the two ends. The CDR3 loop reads CASSLHPLPGSGELFF. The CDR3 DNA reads TGTGCCAGCAGCTTACACCCCTTGCCGGGATCAGGGGAGCTGTTTTTT.